This T cell receptor beta chain comes out of a study of response to subunit inactivated influenza vaccine. Notes on the study in general: The authors offered the suggestion that each seasonal influenza vaccination recruits few new T cells.

This CDR3 contains 15 residues. Germline V CDR1 and CDR2: SGHDN, FVKESK. V was trimmed by 0 bases and J by 2 bases, leaving 11 bases between them. Using its own MiXCR run on the RT-PCR reads, TCRdb lists one record per CDR3 protein. The table records hundreds of thousands of distinct CDR3 sequences, about 15% of them present only once. Of note for this clonotype: What it binds is unknown.

The V and J genes are TRBV14 and TRBJ2-7, with D unclear. Sequencing was performed on PBMCs from blood, taken less than 15 days before vaccination. The TCR sequence derives from a man between 45 and 60 years old who received an inactivated influenza vaccine. Here the CDR3 reads CASSQETARAYEQYF. CDR3 DNA sequence: TGTGCCAGCAGCCAAGAAACAGCACGAGCCTACGAGCAGTACTTC.